Reported below is one TCR beta chain. This receptor's antigen is unknown. Per-base quality was not reported, and no clone a single base away is much larger than it. The library was generated by the immunoSEQ multiplex PCR assay. For the multiplex PCR, a mixture combining 60 forward primers for TCR Vbeta segments and 13 reverse primers for TCR Jbeta segments was used. The CDR3 region of rearranged TCR beta genes was amplified from genomic DNA with a multiplex PCR assay. Amplified TCR beta libraries were sequenced as 87-base-pair reads on the Illumina HiSeq System. Per the original workflow: Across the 600 to 700 repertoires, a later analysis counted 78 million or so unique TCR beta chains, approximately 12 million of which were shared by at least two donors. A nearest-neighbor algorithm error-corrected the raw reads and collapsed the reads into unique sequences, merging closely related sequences to remove PCR and sequencing errors. Alignment of CDR3 sequences to IMGT reference sequences was used to assign V, D and J gene segments. For a sequence to be retained, a match of at least six nucleotides was required to both a V gene segment and a J gene segment. Rearrangements were called productive when the CDR3 lacked stop codons and stayed in frame with V and J; all others were non-productive. CDR3 was defined by IMGT convention, running from the second conserved V-encoded cysteine to the conserved J-encoded phenylalanine. The earlier analysis of 500 to 650 of the donors excluded any sequence lacking an unambiguous match to a single V gene segment. In an earlier analysis of several hundred of the donors, V segments were called functional above 56.7% productive rearrangements and were called segregating when the between-donor standard deviation exceeded 5%. A statistical classification framework was developed to diagnose cytomegalovirus status using the catalog of TCR beta chain sequences. A later analysis assigned V and J genes by comparing TCR nucleotide sequences with IMGT/GENE-DB human TR gene sequences. The TCRdist pipeline was used in a later analysis to assign CDR3 sequences and most-parsimonious VDJ recombination scenarios. A later analysis defined each TCR beta chain by its CDR3 amino acid sequence plus V-gene family, and excluded reads lacking a unique V-gene family. In a later analysis, around 600 highly shared, low-generation-probability nucleotide sequences were removed to address suspected cross-contamination and a sequencing artifact. For each public chain, a later analysis derived a clonal expansion index from normalized ranks of inferred template counts within each repertoire. A later analysis computed generation probabilities with a VDJ recombination model fitted to out-of-frame rearrangements, and checked the results against IGoR. Hypergeometric tests were used in a later analysis to score TCR-TCR, TCR-HLA and TCR-CMV co-occurrence, with a repertoire-size bias correction applied to the TCR pairs. In a later analysis, false discovery rates were estimated by permuting HLA or CMV assignments 20 times. In a later analysis, co-occurring TCRs were grouped using DBSCAN, and TCRdist sequence similarity was added for clustering within HLA-allele-positive subsets. Repertoires with fewer than 30,000 or more than 120,000 public chains were left out of co-occurrence clustering, as were five repertoires with anomalous nucleotide sharing. The immuneACCESS repertoire file appears here via TCRdb, limited to in-frame rearrangements. These files lack a portion of the clones; in checked studies, under half of the deficit traces to unresolved V genes, and the cause of the others is not known. V, J and clone size were drawn from that table, and D and trimming were deduced from the DNA. The sample contains approximately 220,000 clones, about 80% of them found a single time. The ten largest make up around 6% of the sample.

The entry originates in a study of cytomegalovirus exposure and HLA in healthy donors (dated by TCRdb to 2017 to 2019). Regarding the complete study: An earlier analysis of roughly 500 of the donors reported roughly 300 Gb of sequence data and approximately 110 million unique TCR beta sequences from roughly 200 million T cells. An early release that covered 500 to 800 HLA-typed donors contained about 300 gigabases of sequencing data and some 87 million unique TCR sequences. Of the 350 to 400 genotyped donors, 81% fell in the genetic ancestry cluster associated with self-reported Caucasian donors. The study was designed to test whether signatures of past pathogen exposure could be identified by cataloging public T cell receptors. Using immunosequencing, the study profiled T cell repertoires from around 680 subjects and related those repertoires to cytomegalovirus serostatus. Along with the roughly 670-subject first cohort, a separate validation cohort of around 110 different subjects was used. To predict cytomegalovirus infection status, the study brought together high-throughput TCR immunosequencing, statistical association of individual TCRs with disease status, and machine learning. A later analysis re-examined previously published TCR beta repertoires from hundreds of donors and added high-resolution HLA genotyping to investigate patterns of TCR occurrence. In the later analysis, no new phenotypic data were used to find candidate immune exposures; instead, reliance was placed on TCR beta sequences and their occurrence across donors. To decide whether each TCR beta V gene segment behaved as functional or pseudogenic, an earlier analysis of several hundred of the donors relied on high-throughput TCR beta sequencing. Donor age, sex, ethnicity and CMV serostatus were compiled alongside the repertoire data. Genome-wide SNP genotypes for about 65% of the roughly 670 donors were used in a later genetic analysis, which treated that subset as a discovery cohort. Every repertoire in the discovery cohort had been generated on one and the same sequencing platform. Class I and class II HLA loci were covered by the typing at four-digit resolution. The number of donors typed differed by locus, with about 629-630 for A, B, C, DRB1 and DQB1, 522 for DQA1, 600 to 610 for DPA1, and some 470 for DPB1. Five DR-DQ haplotypes were treated as single units for association and clustering because of strong linkage in the cohort. Across about 380 genotyped donors of the cohort, an average of about 240,000 unique TCR beta nucleotide sequences per donor were sequenced, and approximately 19% of those sequences were non-productive. What the authors observed across the whole study: CMV serostatus was the only immune exposure information available for the cohort. Because HLA typing was missing for some donors at each locus, association tests included only the typed subset. A total of about 180 TCR beta chains were listed by the study as associated with cytomegalovirus. Most TCR sequences were observed very rarely across donors, whereas some public TCRs were present in many individuals. A later analysis found that most CMV-associated TCR beta chains appeared HLA-restricted, with HLA associations seemingly driven largely by CMV exposure. Presence/absence analyses assumed roughly uniform sequencing depth across donors, an assumption that may not hold. It was suggested by the authors that the approach could potentially be generalized to other disease states and immunological phenotypes. In a later analysis, about 16,000 TCR beta sequences were associated with specific HLA alleles at a false discovery rate of 0.05. In both the original and validation cohorts, the classifier was reported to diagnose cytomegalovirus status with high specificity and sensitivity. A later analysis reported that several top co-occurrence clusters appeared linked to parvovirus B19, influenza, CMV and Epstein-Barr virus. Strong co-occurrence of HLA alleles, especially DR and DQ, made assigning TCR associations to individual alleles difficult. This cohort had only TCR beta chains sequenced, and the lack of alpha or paired-chain data limited which features could be detected. Linkage disequilibrium might explain the correlated functional status among segregating V segments, but an unknown experimental factor could not be excluded. In a later genetic analysis, fewer N-insertions in productive TCRs were reported among donors in an Asian-associated ancestry cluster than the approximately 670-donor mean. A later analysis found that TCR association rates varied across HLA loci, with DRB1 alleles showing the most associated TCRs and HLA-C alleles the fewest. The earlier analysis of some 540 of the donors excluded some 15 rarely observed V segments, including chromosome 9 orphons, because counts were too low. A further reported finding was that TCR beta sequences accurately predicted the HLA-A and HLA-B alleles for most subjects in the first cohort. An earlier analysis of around 540 of the donors showed that most TCR beta V segments appeared in productive rearrangements either about 87% or about 30% of the time, which broadly matched IMGT annotations. A few of the identified cytomegalovirus-associated TCR beta chains were confirmed in vitro to be specific for cytomegalovirus antigens. In a later genetic analysis, a missense DCLRE1C variant was associated with V-gene and J-gene trimming of TCR beta chains, and the association was replicated in an independent cohort. Compared with equally common non-associated chains, HLA-associated TCR beta chains in a later analysis were more clonally expanded and had lower generation probabilities. A cluster of highly shared sequence variants was judged likely to be a technical artifact of the sequencing pipeline.

The cohort comprised around 700 healthy bone marrow donors. At the time of sampling, all cohort members were nominally healthy, though unrecorded immune exposures were likely present. The donor tested CMV seropositive, placing the donor among the approximately 310 seropositive members of the cohort. A peripheral blood sample was collected from each donor, and TCR beta sequencing was performed on peripheral blood mononuclear cells. The Qiagen DNeasy Blood Extraction Kit was used to extract genomic DNA from the blood cell samples. Material for sequencing was PBMCs. The sequence was collected from a man aged 40-49 years in good health and CMV-seropositive.

The nucleotide sequence reads TGCGCCAGCAGCTTGACAGTTTCGAATTCACCCCTCCACTTT. It is translated as CASSLTVSNSPLHF. The chain is encoded by TRBV5-1 joined to TRBJ1-6; the D gene is not confidently resolved. CDR1 is given as SGHRS and CDR2 as YFSETQ, both from the germline V gene. The CDR3 spans 14 residues, from the cysteine through the phenylalanine. The kept DNA is CDR3 alone, 42 bases in frame from the first base. V is pared back by 1 base and J by 7 bases, with 9 bases lying between the germline termini.